This T cell receptor beta chain originates from a study of blood T cell repertoires in COVID-19. Study details: Specimens from acute and convalescent COVID-19 originated in the United States, Italy and Spain. PBMCs, B-cell-depleted T cells, or T cells provided the cDNA or gDNA that made up the material.

Germline lookup yields CDR1 SGHAT and CDR2 FQNNGV. CDR3 length equals 15 residues. The ends lost 8 bases at V and 2 bases at J; junction bases unmatched: 3. How the authors handled the data: Researchers report that nucleated cell counts were estimated from reference gene primer amplification. Clones were sequenced by immunoSEQ multiplex PCR, and TCRdb holds only the in-frame ones, with some missing. Clone size and the V and J calls come from that table; the DNA yielded D and trimming. The sample shows tens of thousands of clones, around 80% of them seen only once. The TCR comes from a man in his fifties or sixties with active COVID-19. The gene calls are TRBV11-2 and TRBJ2-6; 10 positions agree with TRBD1. Sequenced sample: peripheral blood. The CDR3 bases are TGTGCCAGCCGGACAGGGGGTCCTGGGGCCAACGTCCTGACTTTC. Translated, it gives CASRTGGPGANVLTF.